One and the same sample provided the 28 T cell receptor beta chains below, sequenced in a study of T cell responses to AZD1222 COVID-19 vaccine. The table came from immunoSEQ multiplex PCR; TCRdb's copy has only in-frame clones and leaves some out. Of roughly 160,000 clones detected, roughly 89% appear once; the ten largest clones hold 0.95% to 1.1%. Source: peripheral blood, taken 28 days after the second AZD1222 dose. Receptor source: an adult who received the AZD1222 COVID-19 vaccine.

The gene calls are TRBV5-1 and TRBJ2-7; tentatively, D is TRBD1 or TRBD2 (5 bases each). The germline gives CDR1 SGHRS, CDR2 YFSETQ. V gave up 0 bases and J gave up 4 bases, with 17 bases separating them. This CDR3 has 16 residues. The CDR3 DNA follows: TGCGCCAGCAGCTTGGGCACAGGCCGAGGGGTATACGAGCAGTACTTC. As protein: CASSLGTGRGVYEQYF.

This sequence joins TRBV20-1 and TRBJ2-7, with D possibly matching TRBD1 (5 bases). V dropped 7 bases and J dropped 2 bases, with 9 bases sitting between them. CDR3 length: 11 amino acids. Germline lookup yields CDR1 DFQATT and CDR2 SNEGSKA (reference sequence). The CDR3 DNA reads as TGCAGTGGGACGACAGCCTACGAGCAGTACTTC. Protein product: CSGTTAYEQYF.

The chain links TRBV3-1 (or the pseudogene TRBV3-2) to TRBJ2-7; perhaps D is TRBD1 or TRBD2 (6 bases each). Germline loops: CDR1 LGHDT, CDR2 YNNKEL (reference sequence). V shed 8 bases and J shed 0 bases, with 20 bases lying between them. The CDR3 length is 16 residues. The CDR3 sequence: CASPVGGRPSSYEQYF. CDR3 DNA sequence: TGTGCCAGCCCCGTTGGGGGGCGGCCGAGCTCCTACGAGCAGTACTTC.

The chain employs TRBV14 and TRBJ2-1, with D hard to call. Trimming shortened V by 0 bases and J by 0 bases, and 12 bases separated the two germline ends. Germline lookup yields CDR1 SGHDN and CDR2 FVKESK. The CDR3 sequence is 17 residues long. The chain's CDR3 is CASSQDWAVSSYNEQFF. In nucleotides, the CDR3 is TGTGCCAGCAGCCAAGATTGGGCAGTTAGCTCCTACAATGAGCAGTTCTTC.

This clone was recorded a few times. The chain recombines TRBV27 with TRBJ1-2, with 11 bases matching TRBD1. The junction had 2 bases not matched to a gene; V was cut back by 1 base and J by 10 bases. Germline CDR1 and CDR2: MNHEY and SMNVEV (reference sequence). There are 13 residues in the CDR3. CDR3 residues: CASSLWDRGSYTF. CDR3 DNA sequence: TGTGCCAGCAGTTTATGGGACAGGGGGTCCTACACCTTC.

This clone has more than one count but fewer than ten. This chain connects TRBV27 to TRBJ1-2; D is possibly TRBD1 (5 bases). The CDR3 runs 13 residues. V lost 3 bases and J lost 10, with 15 bases in between. Germline CDR1 reads MNHEY; CDR2 reads SMNVEV (reference sequence). The CDR3 spells CASSFRSQGPYTF. The DNA for the CDR3 is TGTGCCAGCAGTTTTAGGAGTCAGGGCCCCTACACCTTC.

The V call is TRBV27, the J call TRBJ2-7, with TRBD2 as a possible D gene (6 bases). The V and J ends lost 6 bases and 3 bases respectively, with 15 bases between them. Germline-derived CDR1 and CDR2 are MNHEY and SMNVEV (reference sequence). This CDR3 region has 14 residues. The CDR3, as DNA: TGTGCCAGCAGCTGGAGGAGGGAGTTCTACGAGCAGTACTTC. Protein product: CASSWRREFYEQYF.

Many counts were recorded for this clone. The V gene is TRBV6-5, the J gene TRBJ2-1; TRBD2 is a possible D gene (5 bases). The CDR3 totals 15 residues. Trimming pared 6 bases from V and 7 bases from J, leaving 19 bases between. Germline V gene lookup returns CDR1 MNHEY and CDR2 SVGAGI. The CDR3 sequence is CASSRGPDRWNEQFF. The CDR3 DNA sequence: TGTGCCAGCAGCCGCGGGCCAGACCGGTGGAATGAGCAGTTCTTC.

The rearrangement joins TRBV6-5 to TRBJ1-1; TRBD1 aligns across 8 bases. The V gene's germline CDR1 is MNHEY and CDR2 SVGAGI. V lost 7 bases to trimming and J lost 4 bases; unmatched junction nucleotides: 8. This CDR3 is built from 14 residues. In DNA form, the CDR3 reads TGTGCCAGCAAGACCCAGGGGGCAGGCACTGAAGCTTTCTTT. Amino acids: CASKTQGAGTEAFF.

The CDR3: CASSQGQGANYGYTF. The CDR3 DNA reads TGCGCCAGCAGCCAGGGACAGGGGGCTAACTATGGCTACACCTTC. This chain links TRBV4-1 with TRBJ1-2, with 11 bases identical to TRBD1. This CDR3 has 15 amino acids. After removal of 3 bases from V and 0 bases from J, the junction contained 0 bases not matched to a gene. Germline CDR1 reads MGHRA; CDR2 reads YSYEKL.

This chain joins TRBV6-2 or TRBV6-3 and TRBJ1-2; weak D call: TRBD1 (5 bases). V shed 4 bases and J shed 8 bases, with 14 bases lying between them. The CDR3 covers 13 residues. CDR1 is MNHEY and CDR2 is SVGEGT in the germline V gene. The CDR3 DNA reads as TGTGCCAGCAGTTCCTCAGGGCTCGGGGGCTACACCTTC. This translates into CASSSSGLGGYTF.

This sequence joins TRBV6-5 and TRBJ2-1; D call uncertain. CDR1 MNHEY and CDR2 SVGAGI come from the germline V gene. V was trimmed by 6 bases and J by 9 bases, leaving 12 bases between them. This CDR3 has 12 amino acids. This CDR3 is CASSFISSEQFF. As DNA, the CDR3 is TGTGCCAGCAGCTTTATATCGAGTGAGCAGTTCTTC.

The gene calls are TRBV4-2 and TRBJ1-2; D is perhaps TRBD1 (5 bases). V gave up 0 bases and J gave up 7 bases, with 24 bases separating them. This CDR3 is built from 18 residues. The germline V gene has CDR1 LGHNA and CDR2 YNFKEQ. The CDR3 region is CASSQDSWGGVEGTGYTF. The CDR3 DNA sequence: TGTGCCAGCAGCCAAGATTCTTGGGGGGGGGTCGAGGGTACTGGCTACACCTTC.

The chain couples TRBV18 to TRBJ1-2; TRBD1 aligns across 8 bases. Trimming at V came to 6 bases and at J to 2 bases, leaving 5 bases not matched to a gene. The CDR3 is made up of 14 amino acids. The germline V gene has CDR1 KGHSH and CDR2 LQKENI. The CDR3 loop is CASSGRDRNYGYTF. The CDR3 bases are TGTGCCAGCTCTGGCCGGGACAGGAACTATGGCTACACCTTC.

This clone has just a few counts. The chain employs TRBV5-6 and TRBJ1-4, with 7 positions matching TRBD1. V shed 5 bases and J 3 bases; nucleotides not matched to a gene: 4. Per germline, CDR1 SGHDT and CDR2 YYEEEE. The CDR3 loop spans 14 amino acids. The CDR3 is CASRPTGPNEKLFF. The CDR3, as DNA: TGTGCCAGCAGGCCGACAGGGCCTAATGAAAAACTGTTTTTT.

The V call is TRBV4-3, the J call TRBJ2-3, with D tentatively TRBD1 or TRBD2 (6 bases each). Germline-derived CDR1 and CDR2 are LGHNA and YSLEER. The CDR3 has 16 amino acids. V was cut by 4 bases and J by 4 bases, with 18 bases left in between. The CDR3 nucleotides are TGCGCCAGCAGCCCGAGTACCGGGGGCGGGGCAGATACGCAGTATTTT. It translates to CASSPSTGGGADTQYF.

The gene calls are TRBV4-1 and TRBJ1-5, with D possibly TRBD1 on 6 matching bases. Trimming cost V 5 bases and J 7 bases, with 15 bases left between them. The CDR3 has 14 residues. The germline V gene has CDR1 MGHRA and CDR2 YSYEKL. In DNA form, the CDR3 reads TGCGCCAGCAGCTATACCCCCACAGGGCAGCCCCAGCATTTT. Translation gives CASSYTPTGQPQHF.

The rearrangement joins TRBV10-1 to TRBJ1-1; 7 positions agree with TRBD1. The CDR3 covers 14 residues. V lost 6 bases to trimming and J lost 4 bases; unmatched junction nucleotides: 8. The germline CDR1 and CDR2 sequences are WNHNN and SYGVQD (reference sequence). DNA of the CDR3: TGCGCCAGCAGCCTGACAGGGATGAGCACTGAAGCTTTCTTT. Its translation: CASSLTGMSTEAFF.

CDR3 sequence (DNA): TGTGCCAGCAGTTACACGGGACGGATAAGTGAAGCTTTCTTT. Translated: CASSYTGRISEAFF. This chain connects TRBV6-5 to TRBJ1-1, with a possible D match to TRBD1 (5 bases). This CDR3 contains 14 residues. From germline, CDR1 is MNHEY and CDR2 SVGAGI. Deletions cut 2 bases from V and 7 bases from J, with 14 bases between.

In its sample, this clone was seen a few times. The chain links TRBV5-4 to TRBJ2-5, with D possibly TRBD2 on 5 matching bases. Trimming removed 0 bases at V and 6 bases at J, with 9 bases between. This CDR3 has 13 amino acids. Germline V gene sequence: CDR1 SGHNT, CDR2 YYREEE (reference sequence). This CDR3 reads CASSLEDWQTQYF. CDR3 nucleotide sequence: TGTGCCAGCAGCTTGGAGGACTGGCAGACCCAGTACTTC.

The gene calls are TRBV5-4 and TRBJ1-2; 11 bases agree with TRBD1. The CDR3 is 15 amino acids. The germline gives CDR1 SGHNT, CDR2 YYREEE (reference sequence). J lost 9 bases, V lost 5 bases, and 12 bases had no gene match. The CDR3 here is CASRSGGQGVLSYTF. The CDR3 DNA reads as TGTGCCAGCAGGTCCGGGGGACAGGGGGTTTTGAGCTACACCTTC.

This chain joins TRBV15 and TRBJ2-5; 8 positions agree with TRBD2. J gave up 5 bases and V 8 bases, and 16 bases lay outside the gene matches. Germline V gene lookup returns CDR1 LNHNV and CDR2 YYDKDF (reference sequence). The length of the CDR3 is 16 residues. CDR3 protein: CATAGLRGGPEETQYF. The CDR3 nucleotides are TGTGCCACCGCAGGACTCCGGGGGGGCCCCGAGGAGACCCAGTACTTC. The full variable domain, with the rest looked up from reference TRBV15 and TRBJ2-5, is DAMVIQNPRYQVTQFGKPVTLSCSQTLNHNVMYWYQQKSSQAPKLLFHYYDKDFNNEADTPDNFQSRRPNTSFCFLDIRSPGLGDTAMYLCATAGLRGGPEETQYFGPGTRLLVL.

This chain uses TRBV11-2 with TRBJ1-5; D not resolved. The CDR3 spans 15 residues. Trimming shortened V by 5 bases and J by 2 bases, and 13 bases separated the two germline ends. Germline CDR1 reads SGHAT; CDR2 reads FQNNGV. CDR3 in DNA: TGTGCCAGCAGCATTGACCGTGGTGGCAATCAGCCCCAGCATTTT. Translated, it gives CASSIDRGGNQPQHF. The whole variable domain, remainder taken from reference TRBV11-2 and TRBJ1-5, is EAGVAQSPRYKIIEKRQSVAFWCNPISGHATLYWYQQILGQGPKLLIQFQNNGVVDDSQLPKDRFSAERLKGVDSTLKIQPAKLEDSAVYLCASSIDRGGNQPQHFGDGTRLSIL.

This rearrangement joins TRBV3-1 (or the pseudogene TRBV3-2) to TRBJ1-2; D is uncertain. CDR1 and CDR2 from the germline V gene are LGHDT and YNNKEL (reference sequence). The CDR3 has 14 residues. V lost 4 bases to trimming and J lost 5 bases, with 14 bases between them. CDR3 residues: CASSPVGVRYGYTF. Here the CDR3 DNA reads TGTGCCAGCAGCCCTGTCGGGGTTCGATATGGCTACACCTTC.

The CDR3, as DNA: TGTGCCAGCAGCCCGGGTCCAACTAATGAAAAACTGTTTTTT. The encoded protein is CASSPGPTNEKLFF. V is TRBV7-2 and J is TRBJ1-4; no clear D. V lost 5 bases, J lost 0 bases, and 7 bases lay in between. CDR1 is SGHTA and CDR2 is FQGNSA in the germline V gene. The CDR3 is 14 amino acids.

The chain combines TRBV5-1 with TRBJ2-1; D possibly corresponds to TRBD1 (5 bases). V was pared by 4 bases and J by 7 bases, with 12 bases between. This CDR3 is 13 amino acids long. Germline CDR1 and CDR2: SGHRS and YFSETQ. The CDR3 sequence: CASSLLQGNEQFF. CDR3 DNA: TGCGCCAGCAGCCTCCTCCAGGGAAATGAGCAGTTCTTC.

The genes are TRBV25-1 and TRBJ2-1, with TRBD2 matching 9 bases. The CDR3 has 17 residues. CDR1 and CDR2 from the germline V gene are MGHDK and SYGVNS. V dropped 1 base and J dropped 8; count of bases not matched to a gene: 12. The CDR3 bases are TGTGCCAGCAGTGAATTCGTAGCGGGGGCCTCATTGTATGAGCAGTTCTTC. It encodes CASSEFVAGASLYEQFF.

The chain links TRBV5-1 to TRBJ1-1; 7 bases align to TRBD1. The CDR3 has 13 residues. CDR1 and CDR2 from the germline V gene are SGHRS and YFSETQ. Trimming removed 8 bases from V and 5 bases from J; junction bases left unmatched: 9. CDR3 sequence (DNA): TGCGCCAGTTCAGGGGGTTTGAGTACTGAAGCTTTCTTT. Its translation is CASSGGLSTEAFF.